The present T cell receptor (beta chain) was sequenced within a study of T cells in Graves' hyperthyroidism and ophthalmopathy. The CDR3 regions of TCR beta were amplified from RNA transcripts. HTBI primers were the set used in a first-round RT-PCR of the TCR CDR3. TCRdb re-derived calls from the multiplex PCR reads in MiXCR, one entry per CDR3 protein. Of under 400,000 distinct CDR3 sequences listed, roughly 15% were seen once; the top ten hold about 21%. The V end lost 10 bases, the J end lost 2 bases, and 20 bases lay between the germline ends. The CDR3 consists of 15 residues. CDR1 ENHRY and CDR2 SYGVKD come from the germline V gene. This clonotype has a count of ten or more.

The origin of this receptor is an older woman with Graves' ophthalmopathy. Sequenced sample: blood. The rearrangement joins TRBV10-3 to TRBJ1-2; TRBD1 might be the D (6 bases). This chain's CDR3 is CATRTDRVLNYGYTF. The CDR3 DNA follows: TGTGCCACAAGGACAGACCGGGTTTTGAACTATGGCTACACCTTC.